One and the same sample provided the 11 T cell receptor beta chains below, sequenced in a study of blood T cell repertoires in COVID-19. Libraries were prepared by immunoSEQ multiplex PCR; TCRdb keeps only in-frame clonotypes and omits some of them. Among about 54,000 clones listed, approximately 88% were seen once. Sequencing input: peripheral blood. These receptors were obtained from a human donor in a cohort sampled during active COVID-19.

This clone was observed a handful of times. The chain employs TRBV5-6 and TRBJ2-7; D is possibly TRBD2 (6 bases). Between the trimmed V and J ends, which lost 4 bases and 3 bases, there was a span of 20 bases. The CDR3 consists of 16 residues. Germline CDR1 and CDR2: SGHDT and YYEEEE. Here the CDR3 DNA reads TGTGCCAGCAGCCGCTGGGGGGTTTCAAGAAGCTACGAGCAGTACTTC. Its protein product is CASSRWGVSRSYEQYF.

The chain combines TRBV5-1 with TRBJ1-2; 7 bases match TRBD1. Trimming removed 3 bases from V and 7 bases from J; junction bases left unmatched: 12. The CDR3 extends over 15 amino acids. The germline V gene encodes CDR1 SGHRS and CDR2 YFSETQ. The CDR3 loop is CASSSGQALPGGYTF. For the CDR3, the DNA is TGCGCCAGCAGCTCCGGACAGGCCCTTCCGGGTGGCTACACCTTC.

This clone is a singleton in its sample. As DNA, the CDR3 is TGTGCCAGCAGCCAAGGGACAGTATACAATGAGCAGTTCTTC. Translated: CASSQGTVYNEQFF. The chain carries TRBV3-1 (or the pseudogene TRBV3-2) and TRBJ2-1; D perhaps matches TRBD1 (6 bases). Trimming shortened V by 1 base and J by 4 bases, and 8 bases separated the two germline ends. The CDR3 length is 14 residues. CDR1 and CDR2 from the germline V gene are LGHDT and YNNKEL (reference sequence).

The chain uses TRBV25-1 and TRBJ1-3, with 7 bases that match TRBD1. Germline assignment: CDR1 MGHDK and CDR2 SYGVNS. The CDR3 totals 14 residues. V shed 8 bases and J 1 base; nucleotides not matched to a gene: 5. In nucleotides, the CDR3 is TGTGCCAGCCTCGACAGGGAGTCTGGAAACACCATATATTTT. Residues: CASLDRESGNTIYF.

The rearrangement links TRBV5-1 to TRBJ1-2, with TRBD1 identical over 7 bases. Germline lookup yields CDR1 SGHRS and CDR2 YFSETQ. This CDR3 comprises 15 residues. V shed 4 bases, J shed 4 bases, and the junction held 10 bases outside the gene matches. The CDR3 here is CASSPGAGTVYGYTF. As DNA, the CDR3 is TGCGCCAGCAGCCCAGGTGCGGGGACAGTCTATGGCTACACCTTC.

The chain has TRBV5-1 and TRBJ2-1; 15 positions agree with TRBD2. This CDR3 contains 19 residues. Trimming at V came to 1 base and at J to 7 bases, leaving 12 bases not matched to a gene. CDR1 SGHRS and CDR2 YFSETQ come from the germline V gene. The CDR3: CASSLTGYRTSGRGNEQFF. In DNA form, the CDR3 reads TGCGCCAGCAGCTTGACAGGGTACCGGACTAGCGGGAGGGGAAATGAGCAGTTCTTC.

This chain joins TRBV7-2 and TRBJ2-1, with TRBD2 matching 10 bases. This CDR3 spans 17 amino acids. The V segment lost 1 base and the J segment 6 bases; nucleotides outside the gene matches: 9. CDR1 is SGHTA and CDR2 is FQGNSA in the germline V gene. The CDR3 region has the DNA TGTGCCAGCAGCTTAGAAGCGGGAGGGCCCGGCGGCAATGAGCAGTTCTTC. Its protein is CASSLEAGGPGGNEQFF.

This chain links TRBV15 with TRBJ1-6; D call uncertain. Trimming removed 1 base from V and 3 bases from J, with 13 bases in between. The CDR3 has 17 residues. The V gene's germline CDR1 is LNHNV and CDR2 YYDKDF (reference sequence). The CDR3 here is CATSRGSGNFYNSPLHF. CDR3 in DNA: TGTGCCACCAGCAGAGGATCCGGGAACTTCTATAATTCACCCCTCCACTTT.

The CDR3 region is CASRAADRGVGYTF. CDR3 DNA sequence: TGTGCCAGTAGAGCCGCCGACAGGGGCGTCGGCTACACCTTC. V is TRBV19 and J is TRBJ1-2; 8 bases agree with TRBD1. Trimming cost V 6 bases and J 8 bases; bases outside gene matches: 11. This CDR3 has 14 amino acids. CDR1 is LNHDA and CDR2 is SQIVND in the germline V gene (reference sequence).

This chain joins TRBV2 and TRBJ1-4; D might be TRBD1 (5 bases). V was trimmed by 8 bases and J by 8 bases, leaving 15 bases between them. This CDR3 region has 13 residues. CDR1 is SNHLY and CDR2 is FYNNEI in the germline V gene. The CDR3 DNA reads as TGTGCCAGCCGCGACCGGACACGGGAAAAACTGTTTTTT. It is translated as CASRDRTREKLFF.

The gene calls are TRBV10-1 and TRBJ2-5, with 9 bases aligning to TRBD2. The CDR3 has 15 amino acids. Germline CDR1 is WNHNN and CDR2 is SYGVQD (reference sequence). J lost 5 bases, V lost 7 bases, and 11 bases had no gene match. The CDR3 region has the DNA TGCGCCAGCAAGTCGAAGCGGGGGGCCACGGAGACCCAGTACTTC. It translates to CASKSKRGATETQYF.